This is a list of T cell receptor beta chains from one sample in a study of beta chain features in type 1 diabetes. The table came from immunoSEQ multiplex PCR; TCRdb's copy has only in-frame clones and leaves some out. The sample lists 150,000 to 200,000 clones, roughly 9% occurring once. The sample was central memory CD4+ T cells from blood. All receptors come from a woman in her 30s with type 1 diabetes. CDR3s include the opening cysteine and the closing phenylalanine or tryptophan. The D gene is left open where the match is weak. Clone sizes are given selectively: once, few, many, or a class where the clone is expanded.

d_gene: TRBD1; j_gene: TRBJ2-1; v_gene: TRBV5-1; abundance: few; CDR3nt: TGCGCCAGCAGCACGGGACAGAGTTATTACAATGAGCAGTTCTTC; CDR3aa: CASSTGQSYYNEQFF
d_gene: -; j_gene: TRBJ1-1; v_gene: TRBV6-1; abundance: few; CDR3nt: TGTGCCAGCAGTTTGGACGGGGGGAACACTGAAGCTTTCTTT; CDR3aa: CASSLDGGNTEAFF
d_gene: -; j_gene: TRBJ1-4; v_gene: TRBV18; abundance: -; CDR3nt: TGTGCCAGCTCACCAGGAGAAGGTGAAAAACTGTTTTTT; CDR3aa: CASSPGEGEKLFF
d_gene: TRBD2; j_gene: TRBJ2-1; v_gene: TRBV5-8; abundance: few; CDR3nt: TGTGCCAGCAGCTTGGGACTAGCGTCCTACAATGAGCAGTTCTTC; CDR3aa: CASSLGLASYNEQFF
d_gene: TRBD1; j_gene: TRBJ1-4; v_gene: TRBV30; abundance: -; CDR3nt: TGTGCCTGGAGTGTTCCGGACAGGGGAAGCGAAAAACTGTTTTTT; CDR3aa: CAWSVPDRGSEKLFF
d_gene: -; j_gene: TRBJ1-1; v_gene: TRBV20-1; abundance: few; CDR3nt: TGCAGTGCTTTCCGTACTGAAGCTTTCTTT; CDR3aa: CSAFRTEAFF
d_gene: -; j_gene: TRBJ1-1; v_gene: TRBV29-1; abundance: many; CDR3nt: TGCAGCGTTAACAGCCAGAACACTGAAGCTTTCTTT; CDR3aa: CSVNSQNTEAFF
d_gene: -; j_gene: TRBJ2-3; v_gene: TRBV5-4; abundance: few; CDR3nt: TGTGCCAGCAGCCGAACAGGGACAGATACGCAGTATTTT; CDR3aa: CASSRTGTDTQYF
d_gene: -; j_gene: TRBJ2-7; v_gene: TRBV19; abundance: few; CDR3nt: TGTGCCAGTACCACTGGCGGTTGGAGCGAGCAGTACTTC; CDR3aa: CASTTGGWSEQYF
d_gene: -; j_gene: TRBJ1-1; v_gene: TRBV5-1; abundance: -; CDR3nt: TGCGCCAGCAGCTGGAGAGGAGGGGCAAACACTGAAGCTTTCTTT; CDR3aa: CASSWRGGANTEAFF
d_gene: TRBD2; j_gene: TRBJ2-5; v_gene: TRBV15; abundance: -; CDR3nt: TGTGCCACCAGCAGAGATGGACGGGAGGGAGAGACCCAGTACTTC; CDR3aa: CATSRDGREGETQYF
d_gene: TRBD1; j_gene: TRBJ1-5; v_gene: TRBV30; abundance: -; CDR3nt: TGTGCCTGGAGTGTTCGGGACAGGGAAGGACAGCCCCAGCATTTT; CDR3aa: CAWSVRDREGQPQHF
d_gene: TRBD2; j_gene: TRBJ2-7; v_gene: TRBV18; abundance: many; CDR3nt: TGTGCCAGCTCCCATTCCCGCGGACTAGCGGACGAGCAGTACTTC; CDR3aa: CASSHSRGLADEQYF
d_gene: -; j_gene: TRBJ2-7; v_gene: TRBV6-9; abundance: few; CDR3nt: TGTGCCAGCAGTTATCGGGGGCAGGGGGGCTACGAGCAGTACTTC; CDR3aa: CASSYRGQGGYEQYF
d_gene: -; j_gene: TRBJ2-2; v_gene: TRBV27; abundance: -; CDR3nt: TGTGCCAGCAGTGACTTAGGGGGAGCCGGGGAGCTGTTTTTT; CDR3aa: CASSDLGGAGELFF
d_gene: -; j_gene: TRBJ1-5; v_gene: TRBV15; abundance: -; CDR3nt: TGTGCCACCAGCAGAGGACAGGACAGCCTCAATCAGCCCCAGCATTTT; CDR3aa: CATSRGQDSLNQPQHF
d_gene: TRBD2; j_gene: TRBJ2-7; v_gene: TRBV9; abundance: few; CDR3nt: TGTGCCAGCAGCAGATTAGCGGGAGGCGAGCAGTACTTC; CDR3aa: CASSRLAGGEQYF
d_gene: TRBD1; j_gene: TRBJ2-7; v_gene: TRBV7-2; abundance: -; CDR3nt: TGTGCCAGCAGCCCACTCCAAGGACAGGGGCTGAAGCAGTACTTC; CDR3aa: CASSPLQGQGLKQYF
d_gene: TRBD2; j_gene: TRBJ2-3; v_gene: TRBV4-1; abundance: -; CDR3nt: TGCGCCAGCAGCCAGCCAGCGGGAGGAAAAGATACGCAGTATTTT; CDR3aa: CASSQPAGGKDTQYF
d_gene: -; j_gene: TRBJ2-2; v_gene: TRBV5-4; abundance: few; CDR3nt: TGTGCCAGCAGTTCCGGACAGACCGGGGAGCTGTTTTTT; CDR3aa: CASSSGQTGELFF
d_gene: TRBD2; j_gene: TRBJ2-3; v_gene: TRBV4-2; abundance: many; CDR3nt: TGTGCCAGCAGCCAAGGGAGGGATAGCGGGAGAACAGATACGCAGTATTTT; CDR3aa: CASSQGRDSGRTDTQYF
d_gene: TRBD2; j_gene: TRBJ2-2; v_gene: TRBV7-2; abundance: -; CDR3nt: TGTGCCAGCAGCTTAGTCGGACTAGCGGTCGGGGAGCTGTTTTTT; CDR3aa: CASSLVGLAVGELFF
d_gene: -; j_gene: TRBJ2-5; v_gene: TRBV18; abundance: few; CDR3nt: TGTGCCAGCTCACCGAAAAAGCTTAGAGAGACCCAGTACTTC; CDR3aa: CASSPKKLRETQYF
d_gene: -; j_gene: TRBJ1-1; v_gene: TRBV7-9; abundance: few; CDR3nt: TGTGCCAGCAGCTTGGGGCAGCAAGCTTTCTTT; CDR3aa: CASSLGQQAFF
d_gene: TRBD1; j_gene: TRBJ2-5; v_gene: TRBV6-6; abundance: few; CDR3nt: TGTGCCAGCAGTTACTCGGACAGGGGGGTAAAGACCCAGTACTTC; CDR3aa: CASSYSDRGVKTQYF
d_gene: -; j_gene: TRBJ2-4; v_gene: TRBV6-5; abundance: -; CDR3nt: TGTGCCAGCTCCGTCCAGGCAGAAAACATTCAGTACTTC; CDR3aa: CASSVQAENIQYF
d_gene: -; j_gene: TRBJ2-7; v_gene: TRBV30; abundance: -; CDR3nt: TGTGCCTGGAGTTCCCAGGGGGGCAGCTACGAGCAGTACTTC; CDR3aa: CAWSSQGGSYEQYF
d_gene: -; j_gene: TRBJ2-5; v_gene: TRBV5-1; abundance: once; CDR3nt: TGCGCCAGCAGCTTAAGTCCGGCGCGAGGAGAGACCCAGTACTTC; CDR3aa: CASSLSPARGETQYF
d_gene: TRBD1; j_gene: TRBJ1-5; v_gene: TRBV15; abundance: few; CDR3nt: TGTGCCACCAGCAGCGGAGGACAGGGGGCTGGACAGCCCCAGCATTTT; CDR3aa: CATSSGGQGAGQPQHF
d_gene: -; j_gene: TRBJ1-2; v_gene: TRBV30; abundance: few; CDR3nt: TGTGCCGGGAGGGCCGAGGGGGTTAACTTC; CDR3aa: CAGRAEGVNF
d_gene: -; j_gene: TRBJ2-2; v_gene: TRBV9; abundance: few; CDR3nt: TGTGCCAGCGGACTAACCGGGGAGCTGTTTTTT; CDR3aa: CASGLTGELFF
d_gene: -; j_gene: TRBJ2-5; v_gene: TRBV7-3; abundance: few; CDR3nt: TGTGCCATCCCCGGCCAGGGTAAAGAGACCCAGTACTTC; CDR3aa: CAIPGQGKETQYF
d_gene: TRBD1; j_gene: TRBJ2-7; v_gene: TRBV27; abundance: few; CDR3nt: TGTGCCAGCAGAGCCGGGACAGGGGATTTCTCCTACGAGCAGTACTTC; CDR3aa: CASRAGTGDFSYEQYF
d_gene: -; j_gene: TRBJ2-7; v_gene: TRBV6-6; abundance: -; CDR3nt: TGTGCCAGCAGTTTGGGTCCGGAGACAGATAGGGAGCAGTACTTC; CDR3aa: CASSLGPETDREQYF
d_gene: TRBD2; j_gene: TRBJ2-5; v_gene: TRBV11-2; abundance: -; CDR3nt: TGTGCCAGCAGCCCTGGGGGGGGAGTAAGGGAGACCCAGTACTTC; CDR3aa: CASSPGGGVRETQYF
d_gene: -; j_gene: TRBJ2-5; v_gene: TRBV27; abundance: few; CDR3nt: TGTGCCAGCAGGCGCTCTTCTGAACGGACCCAGTACTTC; CDR3aa: CASRRSSERTQYF
d_gene: TRBD1; j_gene: TRBJ1-2; v_gene: TRBV2; abundance: few; CDR3nt: TGTGCCAGCAGTGAAGCGCGGGACAGTCCACGCACCTTC; CDR3aa: CASSEARDSPRTF
d_gene: TRBD2; j_gene: TRBJ2-2; v_gene: TRBV9; abundance: -; CDR3nt: TGTGCCAGCAGCGTTAGTCTAGCGGGGACGAACACCGGGGAGCTGTTTTTT; CDR3aa: CASSVSLAGTNTGELFF
d_gene: TRBD1; j_gene: TRBJ1-2; v_gene: TRBV29-1; abundance: -; CDR3nt: TGCAGCGTTGATCTCCCAGGGGGCAATGGCTACACCTTC; CDR3aa: CSVDLPGGNGYTF
d_gene: -; j_gene: TRBJ1-1; v_gene: TRBV14; abundance: -; CDR3nt: TGTGCCAGCAGCCCGATTGGGAGGATCAACACTGAAGCTTTCTTT; CDR3aa: CASSPIGRINTEAFF
d_gene: TRBD2; j_gene: TRBJ2-1; v_gene: TRBV29-1; abundance: many; CDR3nt: TGCAGCGTAGACAAAGGACTAGCTTCCAACAATGAGCAGTTCTTC; CDR3aa: CSVDKGLASNNEQFF
d_gene: -; j_gene: TRBJ2-7; v_gene: TRBV18; abundance: -; CDR3nt: TGTGCCAGCTCACCACCTAGCAGCCTCGAGCAGTACTTC; CDR3aa: CASSPPSSLEQYF
d_gene: TRBD2; j_gene: TRBJ2-5; v_gene: TRBV9; abundance: few; CDR3nt: TGTGCCAGCAGCGGATTAGCGGGAGGGGCTGCTTTGGGAGAGACCCAGTACTTC; CDR3aa: CASSGLAGGAALGETQYF
d_gene: -; j_gene: TRBJ2-1; v_gene: TRBV5-6; abundance: -; CDR3nt: TGTGCCAGCAGCTCCGCCGGGTTAGACGACAATGAGCAGTTCTTC; CDR3aa: CASSSAGLDDNEQFF
d_gene: -; j_gene: TRBJ2-1; v_gene: TRBV9; abundance: -; CDR3nt: TGTGCCAGCAGCGTAGTAACGTCGGGATTACAGTTCTTC; CDR3aa: CASSVVTSGLQFF
d_gene: TRBD1; j_gene: TRBJ2-1; v_gene: TRBV5-1; abundance: few; CDR3nt: TGCGCCAGCAGCCCGCGTGAGGGACAGGGGGATGAGCAGTTCTTC; CDR3aa: CASSPREGQGDEQFF
d_gene: -; j_gene: TRBJ2-1; v_gene: TRBV11-1; abundance: -; CDR3nt: TGTGCCAGCAGGAACGGACTTTCGTACGACAATGAGCAGTTCTTC; CDR3aa: CASRNGLSYDNEQFF
d_gene: -; j_gene: TRBJ1-1; v_gene: TRBV5-1; abundance: few; CDR3nt: TGCGCCAGCAGCTTGGAGGTAGCAGTGAACACTGAAGCTTTCTTT; CDR3aa: CASSLEVAVNTEAFF
d_gene: -; j_gene: TRBJ2-5; v_gene: TRBV30; abundance: -; CDR3nt: TGTGCCTGGAGTGGAGGGTTAGAGACCCAGTACTTC; CDR3aa: CAWSGGLETQYF
d_gene: TRBD1; j_gene: TRBJ1-2; v_gene: TRBV7-3; abundance: -; CDR3nt: TGTGCCAACAGCTCCGGACAGGGTGACTATGGCTACACCTTC; CDR3aa: CANSSGQGDYGYTF
d_gene: TRBD2; j_gene: TRBJ2-3; v_gene: TRBV5-1; abundance: -; CDR3nt: TGCGCCAGCAGCTCCCGGACTAGCGGGAGGGCAATGGAAGATACGCAGTATTTT; CDR3aa: CASSSRTSGRAMEDTQYF
d_gene: -; j_gene: TRBJ1-1; v_gene: TRBV6-6; abundance: -; CDR3nt: TGTGCCAGCAGTTACGGGCAGAACACTGAAGCTTTCTTT; CDR3aa: CASSYGQNTEAFF
d_gene: TRBD1; j_gene: TRBJ1-3; v_gene: TRBV4-1; abundance: few; CDR3nt: TGCGCCAGCAGCCCCCTACCTGGGACAGGGATGGCTGGAAACACCATATATTTT; CDR3aa: CASSPLPGTGMAGNTIYF
d_gene: TRBD1; j_gene: TRBJ1-2; v_gene: TRBV27; abundance: -; CDR3nt: TGTGCCAGCAGTCGAAGACAGGGGGCCTATGGCTACACCTTC; CDR3aa: CASSRRQGAYGYTF